Below are 25 T cell receptor beta chains sequenced from a single sample in a study of blood T cells in healthy people across ages. Using a J-beta primer mix together with a sample-barcoded 5' primer, a second PCR was run for roughly 7 to 12 cycles. A single record per CDR3 protein comes from TCRdb applying MiXCR to the 5' RACE reads. The data contain 2 million or so distinct CDR3 sequences, around 48% of them singletons. Sequencing input: blood. The source is a woman aged 35 to 49 in good health.

In this sample, this clonotype turned up a few times. The V call is TRBV5-1, the J call TRBJ2-5, with D possibly TRBD2 on 5 matching bases. The CDR3 contains 14 residues. Per germline, CDR1 SGHRS and CDR2 YFSETQ. V gave up 0 bases and J gave up 5 bases, with 11 bases separating them. CDR3 DNA: TGCGCCAGCAGCTTGGGGACCGAGCGGGAGACCCAGTACTTC. Translated: CASSLGTERETQYF.

The chain combines TRBV29-1 with TRBJ2-1; 8 bases map to TRBD2. Germline V gene sequence: CDR1 SQVTM, CDR2 ANQGSEA. The CDR3 is 14 amino acids. J was trimmed by 9 bases and V by 3 bases; bases with no gene match: 10. CDR3 amino acids: CSVDTGLGGGEQFF. Written as DNA, the CDR3 is TGCAGCGTTGATACGGGACTAGGGGGTGGTGAGCAGTTCTTC.

The V and J genes are TRBV6-5 and TRBJ1-4; D remains ambiguous. The length of the CDR3 is 16 residues. Germline loops: CDR1 MNHEY, CDR2 SVGAGI. Between the trimmed V and J ends, which lost 4 bases and 8 bases, there was a span of 20 bases. The CDR3 is CASSSTGWPSGEKLFF. The DNA for the CDR3 is TGTGCCAGCAGTTCCACTGGATGGCCCTCCGGGGAAAAACTGTTTTTT.

The chain carries TRBV20-1 and TRBJ1-2, with D unclear. Germline CDR1 reads DFQATT; CDR2 reads SNEGSKA (reference sequence). The CDR3 contains 14 residues. The V gene lost 5 bases and the J gene lost 7 bases, with 20 bases spanning the gap. CDR3 protein: CSARDGSALSGYTF. The CDR3 nucleotides are TGCAGTGCTCGGGATGGCAGTGCCCTTTCTGGCTACACCTTC.

This clonotype has more than one count but fewer than ten. V and J are TRBV7-9 and TRBJ1-4; D possibly corresponds to TRBD1 (5 bases). Germline V CDR1 and CDR2: SEHNR, FQNEAQ (reference sequence). The CDR3 covers 14 residues. Trimming stripped 1 base from V and 7 bases from J, with 10 bases between. The CDR3 DNA reads as TGTGCCAGCAGCTTAGTATCCGGGGGTGAAAAACTGTTTTTT. Its protein is CASSLVSGGEKLFF.

V is TRBV10-3 and J is TRBJ1-1, with TRBD1 identical over 12 bases. Per germline, CDR1 ENHRY and CDR2 SYGVKD. V lost 6 bases, J lost 2 bases, and 4 bases stayed unmatched. The CDR3 is 15 amino acids. The CDR3 coding sequence is TGTGCCATCAGACCGGGACAGGGGGCTAACACTGAAGCTTTCTTT. It yields the protein CAIRPGQGANTEAFF.

This clonotype was observed many times. The V gene is TRBV5-1, the J gene TRBJ2-5, with D possibly being TRBD2 (6 bases). V was clipped by 4 bases and J by 2 bases, with 12 bases between them. Germline lookup yields CDR1 SGHRS and CDR2 YFSETQ. This CDR3 has 14 amino acids. CDR3 nucleotide sequence: TGCGCCAGCAGCCCGGGACTTATACAAGAGACCCAGTACTTC. Translated, it gives CASSPGLIQETQYF.

The rearrangement links TRBV21-1 to TRBJ2-3; TRBD2, the table's D call, lacks a check against the DNA. TRBV21-1 is classified as a pseudogene. The CDR3 runs to 14 residues. CDR3 bases: TGTGCCCGCCTACTAGCGGGAGTGTCAGATACGCAGTATTTT. It specifies CARLLAGVSDTQYF.

The rearrangement joins TRBV28 to TRBJ1-1; D ambiguous. V shed 4 bases and J shed 4 bases, with 10 bases lying between them. The CDR3 has 13 residues. Germline V lookup: CDR1 MDHEN, CDR2 SYDVKM. CDR3 coding DNA: TGTGCCAGCAGTTCCGGACTGTGCACTGAAGCTTTCTTT. It codes for CASSSGLCTEAFF. Full variable domain (remainder filled in from reference TRBV28 and TRBJ1-1): DVKVTQSSRYLVKRTGEKVFLECVQDMDHENMFWYRQDPGLGLRLIYFSYDVKMKEKGDIPEGYSVSREKKERFSLILESASTNQTSMYLCASSSGLCTEAFFGQGTRLTVV.

As for this clonotype: The junction does not match germline at one end; this may be a read error. This chain uses TRBV7-2 with TRBJ2-4; tentatively, D is TRBD1 or TRBD2 (5 bases each). Per germline, CDR1 SGHTA and CDR2 FQGNSA. The CDR3 loop spans 14 amino acids. The CDR3 nucleotides are TGTGCCAGCAGCTTAAGGGGAGCCAGAAACATTCAGTACTTC. It specifies CASSLRGARNIQYF.

The chain couples TRBV20-1 to TRBJ2-3; D possibly corresponds to TRBD1 (5 bases). Per germline, CDR1 DFQATT and CDR2 SNEGSKA (reference sequence). With 3 bases removed from V and 2 bases from J, the gap between germline ends came to 12 bases. This CDR3 comprises 14 residues. The CDR3: CSASRQGTTDTQYF. In DNA, the CDR3 is TGCAGTGCTAGTCGGCAGGGAACCACAGATACGCAGTATTTT.

The chain recombines TRBV20-1 with TRBJ2-1; the match to TRBD2 covers 13 bases. The J segment lost 5 bases and the V segment lost 3 bases, leaving 7 bases of the junction unmatched. The CDR3 contains 16 residues. Germline CDR1 is DFQATT and CDR2 is SNEGSKA (reference sequence). The CDR3 loop reads CSARGLAGLTHNEQFF. As DNA, the CDR3 is TGCAGTGCTAGGGGACTAGCGGGGTTAACCCACAATGAGCAGTTCTTC.

This clonotype appeared once. This rearrangement joins TRBV27 to TRBJ2-4; 8 positions agree with TRBD2. The closer fit of TRBJ2-7 to the DNA end suggests the J call may be wrong. The germline gives CDR1 MNHEY, CDR2 SMNVEV (reference sequence). This CDR3 is built from 16 residues. CDR3 in amino acids: CASSLSLGTRAYEQYF. In DNA form, the CDR3 reads TGTGCCAGCAGTTTATCGCTCGGGACTAGAGCCTACGAGCAGTACTTC.

The gene calls are TRBV29-1 and TRBJ1-2; D is undetermined. Trimming took off 0 bases at V and 7 bases at J, with 12 bases between the two ends. The length of the CDR3 is 13 residues. Germline CDR1 SQVTM, CDR2 ANQGSEA. CDR3 region: CSVEELPGGGYTF. The CDR3 DNA reads as TGCAGCGTTGAAGAACTGCCAGGAGGTGGCTACACCTTC. Full variable domain (remainder filled in from reference TRBV29-1 and TRBJ1-2): SAVISQKPSRDICQRGTSLTIQCQVDSQVTMMFWYRQQPGQSLTLIATANQGSEATYESGFVIDKFPISRPNLTFSTLTVSNMSPEDSSIYLCSVEELPGGGYTFGSGTRLTVV.

This clonotype was counted only a few times. The chain couples TRBV5-1 to TRBJ2-4; tentatively, D is TRBD1 (6 bases). V gave up 0 bases and J gave up 8 bases, with 15 bases separating them. The CDR3 covers 15 residues. Germline CDR1 and CDR2: SGHRS and YFSETQ. CDR3 sequence: CASSLGAGVGDIQYF. CDR3 sequence (DNA): TGCGCCAGCAGCTTGGGCGCAGGGGTGGGCGACATTCAGTACTTC. Full variable domain (rest looked up from reference TRBV5-1 and TRBJ2-4): KAGVTQTPRYLIKTRGQQVTLSCSPISGHRSVSWYQQTPGQGLQFLFEYFSETQRNKGNFPGRFSGRQFSNSRSEMNVSTLELGDSALYLCASSLGAGVGDIQYFGAGTRLSVL.

The chain couples TRBV28 to TRBJ2-7, with D perhaps assigned TRBD1 or TRBD2 (5 bases each). Trimming took 6 bases from V and 0 from J, leaving 21 bases between them. The CDR3 sequence is 17 residues long. Germline V CDR1 and CDR2: MDHEN, SYDVKM. The CDR3 coding sequence is TGTGCCAGCAGCTTTCAGACCGGGGCCCCGAGCTCCTACGAGCAGTACTTC. It translates to CASSFQTGAPSSYEQYF.

This clonotype was seen a handful of times. The chain couples TRBV28 to TRBJ2-5; D is unresolved. The germline V gene has CDR1 MDHEN and CDR2 SYDVKM. The length of the CDR3 is 13 residues. V lost 4 bases and J lost 6, with 12 bases in between. CDR3 coding DNA: TGTGCCAGCAGTTCCTCGCCACCGCAGACCCAGTACTTC. Protein product: CASSSSPPQTQYF.

This clonotype was detected only a few times. This chain links TRBV20-1 with TRBJ2-5; 10 bases align to TRBD1. V was clipped by 4 bases and J by 4 bases; unmatched bases: 18. The CDR3 is made up of 18 amino acids. From germline, CDR1 is DFQATT and CDR2 SNEGSKA (reference sequence). In DNA, the CDR3 is TGCAGTGCTACGCCACCCTCGACAGGGGGCTACCGAAGAGAGACCCAGTACTTC. This sequence encodes CSATPPSTGGYRRETQYF.

V usage is TRBV2 and J usage is TRBJ1-4; 8 nucleotides line up with TRBD1. CDR1 and CDR2 from the germline V gene are SNHLY and FYNNEI. The ends lost 5 bases at V and 0 bases at J; junction bases unmatched: 5. The CDR3 extends over 16 amino acids. The DNA of the CDR3 is TGTGCCAGCAGTAATGGACAGGGAGCAACTAATGAAAAACTGTTTTTT. Amino acid sequence: CASSNGQGATNEKLFF.

V gene TRBV5-1 combines with J gene TRBJ2-4; TRBD2 might be the D (6 bases). The J call could be wrong; TRBJ2-7 is a better fit for the DNA end. Germline loops: CDR1 SGHRS, CDR2 YFSETQ. This CDR3 spans 13 amino acids. CDR3 sequence: CASRPGETYEQYF. The CDR3 bases are TGCGCCAGCAGACCGGGGGAAACCTACGAGCAGTACTTC.

The sample holds a few counts of this clonotype. The chain joins TRBV12-3 or TRBV12-4 to TRBJ2-3, with 10 bases aligning to TRBD1. The CDR3 spans 15 residues. J was trimmed by 0 bases and V by 7 bases; bases with no gene match: 4. The CDR3 reads CASTRQGASTDTQYF. As DNA, the CDR3 is TGTGCCAGCACCCGACAGGGGGCAAGCACAGATACGCAGTATTTT.

The chain joins TRBV12-3 or TRBV12-4 to TRBJ2-7, with D uncertain. V was clipped by 1 base and J by 6 bases, with 10 bases between them. CDR3 size: 13 residues. In DNA, the CDR3 is TGTGCCAGCAGTTTAGGTCAGGCGGCCGAGCAGTACTTC. Its translation: CASSLGQAAEQYF.

The sample holds one count of this clonotype. The chain links TRBV29-1 to TRBJ1-5; 10 positions match TRBD1. The CDR3 is made up of 18 amino acids. Germline loops: CDR1 SQVTM, CDR2 ANQGSEA. J was trimmed by 7 bases and V by 3 bases; bases with no gene match: 18. The DNA for the CDR3 is TGCAGCGTTGAGCATGCCGGGACAGGGGTCGACCTCAAGCAGCCCCAGCATTTT. This sequence encodes CSVEHAGTGVDLKQPQHF. The full variable domain, completed using reference TRBV29-1 and TRBJ1-5, is SAVISQKPSRDICQRGTSLTIQCQVDSQVTMMFWYRQQPGQSLTLIATANQGSEATYESGFVIDKFPISRPNLTFSTLTVSNMSPEDSSIYLCSVEHAGTGVDLKQPQHFGDGTRLSIL.

In this sample, this clonotype turned up a few times. V gene TRBV4-2 combines with J gene TRBJ2-7, with 9 bases lining up with TRBD1. TRBJ2-5 matches the DNA end more closely, so the J call is doubtful. Germline-derived CDR1 and CDR2 are LGHNA and YNFKEQ. This CDR3 region has 15 residues. In nucleotides, the CDR3 is TGTGCCAGCAGCCAAGATAGGGACAGGGAAGGGACCCAGTACTTC. It translates to CASSQDRDREGTQYF.

The chain has TRBV6-5 and TRBJ2-1, with D hard to call. CDR3 length: 13 amino acids. Trimming took 2 bases from V and 8 from J, leaving 10 bases between them. Germline values: CDR1 MNHEY, CDR2 SVGAGI. CDR3 in amino acids: CASSYGVDDEQFF. DNA for the CDR3: TGTGCCAGCAGTTACGGGGTCGACGATGAGCAGTTCTTC.